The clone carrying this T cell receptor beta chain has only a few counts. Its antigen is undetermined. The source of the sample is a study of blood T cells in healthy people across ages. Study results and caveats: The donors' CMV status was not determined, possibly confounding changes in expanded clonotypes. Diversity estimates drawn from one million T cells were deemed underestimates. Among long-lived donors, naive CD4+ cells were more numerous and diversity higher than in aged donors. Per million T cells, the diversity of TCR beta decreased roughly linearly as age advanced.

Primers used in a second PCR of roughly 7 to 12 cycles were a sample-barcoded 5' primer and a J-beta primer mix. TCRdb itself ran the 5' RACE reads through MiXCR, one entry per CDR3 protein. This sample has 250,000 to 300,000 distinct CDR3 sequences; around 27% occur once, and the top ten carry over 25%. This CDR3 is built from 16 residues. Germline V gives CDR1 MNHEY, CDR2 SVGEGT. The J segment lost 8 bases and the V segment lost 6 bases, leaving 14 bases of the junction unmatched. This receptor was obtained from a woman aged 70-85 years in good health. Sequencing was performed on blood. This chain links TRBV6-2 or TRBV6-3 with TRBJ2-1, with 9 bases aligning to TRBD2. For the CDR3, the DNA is TGTGCCAGCAGCGAAGTTGGAATAGCGGGAGCAGATGAGCAGTTCTTC. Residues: CASSEVGIAGADEQFF.